A selection of T cell receptor beta chains follows, all from one sample in a study of T cell repertoires in cytomegalovirus infection. These receptors have no known antigen. TCRdb passed the reads through MiXCR, listing each CDR3 protein once. The sample records fewer than 350,000 distinct CDR3 sequences, under 35% being singletons. Sequenced here: cultured PBMCs, sampled from culture after CMV antigen stimulation. The receptors were sampled from a human donor in good health (CMV status not recorded). Some clones in this sample may be carry-over from other donors' samples. Both conserved end residues are part of each CDR3.

>TRBJ1-2|TRBV7-3
CASSPGAGTGDNYGYTF
>TRBJ2-3|TRBV12-3/TRBV12-4
CASSSRGNTDTQYF
>TRBJ2-1|TRBV7-8
CASSPSGAYYNEQFF
>TRBJ2-3|TRBV4-1
CASTSGRALSDTQYF
>TRBJ2-3|TRBV6-5
CASRQPGADTQYF
>TRBJ2-5|TRBV7-8
CASSLRRQRPQETQYF
>TRBJ2-2|TRBV7-8
CASRQFRGNTGELFF
>TRBJ2-1|TRBV5-3
CASSQDGRGHPPSYNEQFF
>TRBJ2-1|TRBV10-3
CAISEPGVPSSYNEQFF
>TRBJ1-5|TRBV19
CASSLTVGAGPLHF
>TRBJ1-5|TRBV11-2
CASSFAANQPQHF